This TCR beta chain is from a study of T cell responses to AZD1222 COVID-19 vaccine. This table comes from immunoSEQ multiplex PCR, and its TCRdb copy is limited to in-frame clones, with some not included. The sample records roughly 110,000 clones, 75% to 95% being singletons. The V end lost 3 bases, the J end lost 0 bases, and 9 bases lay between the germline ends. The CDR3 runs 14 residues. Per the germline V gene, CDR1 is SEHNR and CDR2 is FQNEAQ (reference sequence). The clonotype comes from an adult who received the AZD1222 COVID-19 vaccine. The chain is built from TRBV7-9 and TRBJ2-7; D call uncertain. The sample in question was peripheral blood, obtained 28 days after the second AZD1222 dose. The CDR3 nucleotides are TGTGCCAGCAGCTTCCGGGCGAGCTCCTACGAGCAGTACTTC. Protein sequence: CASSFRASSYEQYF.